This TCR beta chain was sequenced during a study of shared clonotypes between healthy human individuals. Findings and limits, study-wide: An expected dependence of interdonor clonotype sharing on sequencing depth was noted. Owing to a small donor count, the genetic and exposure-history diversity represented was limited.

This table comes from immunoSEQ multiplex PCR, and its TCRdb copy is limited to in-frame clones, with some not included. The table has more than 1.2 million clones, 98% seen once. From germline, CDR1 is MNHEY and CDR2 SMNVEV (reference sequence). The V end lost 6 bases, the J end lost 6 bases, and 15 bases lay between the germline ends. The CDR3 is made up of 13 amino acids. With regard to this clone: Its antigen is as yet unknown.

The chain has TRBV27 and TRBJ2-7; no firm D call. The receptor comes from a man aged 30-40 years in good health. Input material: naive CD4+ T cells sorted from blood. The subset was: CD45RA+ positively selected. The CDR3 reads CASRKEIRGEQYF. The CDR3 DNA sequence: TGTGCCAGCAGGAAGGAAATCCGAGGCGAGCAGTACTTC.